These 27 T cell receptor beta chains came from one sample sequenced in a study of blood T cell repertoires in COVID-19. The assay was immunoSEQ multiplex PCR, and TCRdb's table has in-frame clones only and misses some. This table holds approximately 300,000 clones, roughly nine tenths found once. Sequenced input: peripheral blood. Every receptor here comes from a man younger than 35 with active or convalescent COVID-19.

The chain employs TRBV25-1 and TRBJ1-1; maybe TRBD1 (6 bases). Germline lookup yields CDR1 MGHDK and CDR2 SYGVNS. The CDR3 sequence is 15 residues long. Trimming pared 1 base from V and 1 base from J, leaving 10 bases between. The CDR3 sequence: CASSEWGGQNTEAFF. DNA for the CDR3: TGTGCCAGCAGTGAATGGGGGGGGCAGAACACTGAAGCTTTCTTT.

The chain has TRBV12-3 or TRBV12-4 and TRBJ2-7, with TRBD1 identical over 7 bases. V lost 6 bases to trimming and J lost 12 bases; unmatched junction nucleotides: 8. The CDR3 length is 11 residues. For the CDR3, the DNA is TGTGCCAGCAGCTTAATAGGGGGCCTGTACTTC. This translates into CASSLIGGLYF.

This chain connects TRBV18 to TRBJ1-1, with unresolved D. CDR1 is KGHSH and CDR2 is LQKENI in the germline V gene. Trimming took 3 bases from V and 0 from J, leaving 8 bases between them. This CDR3 contains 14 residues. CDR3 region: CASSPGTLNTEAFF. In DNA form, the CDR3 reads TGTGCCAGCTCACCTGGCACCTTGAACACTGAAGCTTTCTTT.

The chain has TRBV28 and TRBJ1-6, with D tentatively TRBD1 (6 bases). Germline V gene lookup returns CDR1 MDHEN and CDR2 SYDVKM. V lost 4 bases and J lost 10, with 20 bases in between. This CDR3 has 16 amino acids. The CDR3 reads CASSYTQGTSRSPLHF. CDR3 DNA: TGTGCCAGCAGTTATACCCAGGGGACCTCGCGGTCACCCCTCCACTTT.

V gene TRBV5-1 combines with J gene TRBJ1-6; 7 nucleotides align to TRBD1. Germline CDR1 reads SGHRS; CDR2 reads YFSETQ. The CDR3 covers 16 residues. With V trimmed by 3 bases and J by 10 bases, 13 bases remained unmatched. In DNA form, the CDR3 reads TGCGCCAGCAGCTCGAATCCCGGGACAGTAGACTCACCCCTCCACTTT. Residues: CASSSNPGTVDSPLHF. The whole variable domain, remainder taken from reference TRBV5-1 and TRBJ1-6, is KAGVTQTPRYLIKTRGQQVTLSCSPISGHRSVSWYQQTPGQGLQFLFEYFSETQRNKGNFPGRFSGRQFSNSRSEMNVSTLELGDSALYLCASSSNPGTVDSPLHFGNGTRLTVT.

The rearrangement uses TRBV18 and TRBJ1-4, with 8 bases fitting TRBD1. CDR1 is KGHSH and CDR2 is LQKENI in the germline V gene. The J segment lost 0 bases and the V segment lost 4 bases, leaving 1 base of the junction unmatched. The CDR3 contains 15 residues. The CDR3 reads CASSQQGATNEKLFF. The CDR3 coding sequence is TGTGCCAGCTCACAACAGGGGGCAACTAATGAAAAACTGTTTTTT.

The chain has TRBV5-1 and TRBJ2-7, with D hard to call. The V end was cut by 5 bases, the J end by 2 bases, with 5 bases between. This CDR3 has 11 residues. Germline V gene data show CDR1 as SGHRS and CDR2 as YFSETQ. CDR3 in DNA: TGCGCCAGCAGTGAGACCTACGAGCAGTACTTC. As protein: CASSETYEQYF.

V usage is TRBV18 and J usage is TRBJ2-7; D is undetermined. This CDR3 has 12 residues. V shed 4 bases and J shed 3 bases, with 7 bases lying between them. Looked up from germline, CDR1 is KGHSH and CDR2 is LQKENI. CDR3 sequence reads: CASSLVNYEQYF. The CDR3 bases are TGTGCCAGCTCACTTGTTAACTACGAGCAGTACTTC.

This chain joins TRBV5-1 and TRBJ2-7, with 8 bases aligning to TRBD1. This CDR3 has 13 residues. V lost 3 bases, J lost 3 bases, and 2 bases stayed unmatched. From germline, CDR1 is SGHRS and CDR2 YFSETQ. In DNA form, the CDR3 reads TGCGCCAGCAGCTACGACAGGGGCTACGAGCAGTACTTC. Residues: CASSYDRGYEQYF. Variable domain in full (rest from reference TRBV5-1 and TRBJ2-7): KAGVTQTPRYLIKTRGQQVTLSCSPISGHRSVSWYQQTPGQGLQFLFEYFSETQRNKGNFPGRFSGRQFSNSRSEMNVSTLELGDSALYLCASSYDRGYEQYFGPGTRLTVT.

This clone was seen only once. The chain links TRBV6-6 to TRBJ1-5, with 8 bases matching TRBD1. Trimming took 6 bases from V and 2 from J; bases not matched to a gene: 9. The germline V gene encodes CDR1 MNHNY and CDR2 SVGAGI (reference sequence). This CDR3 region has 16 residues. As DNA, the CDR3 is TGTGCCAGCAGGAAGGGACAGGATGGCGGCAATCAGCCCCAGCATTTT. This gives the protein CASRKGQDGGNQPQHF.

This sequence joins TRBV10-2 and TRBJ2-3; D is unclear. Germline loops: CDR1 WSHSY, CDR2 SAAADI. This CDR3 is 12 amino acids long. V gave up 4 bases and J gave up 3 bases, with 5 bases separating them. The CDR3 loop reads CASSGATDTQYF. CDR3 sequence (DNA): TGCGCCAGCAGTGGAGCGACAGATACGCAGTATTTT.

The rearrangement links TRBV10-3 to TRBJ1-2; 7 bases map to TRBD1. This CDR3 comprises 13 residues. Germline V gene lookup returns CDR1 ENHRY and CDR2 SYGVKD. Trimming cost V 6 bases and J 0 bases; bases outside gene matches: 1. The CDR3 spells CAIRTGSNYGYTF. The CDR3 DNA follows: TGTGCCATCAGGACAGGGTCTAACTATGGCTACACCTTC.

The chain carries TRBV2 and TRBJ1-5; D not resolved. CDR1 is SNHLY and CDR2 is FYNNEI in the germline V gene. The CDR3 is made up of 13 amino acids. V dropped 5 bases and J dropped 7 bases, with 12 bases sitting between them. CDR3 nucleotides: TGTGCCAGCAGTCCAGCGGGTAGGCAGCCCCAGCATTTT. Residues: CASSPAGRQPQHF.

This clone occurred once. The gene calls are TRBV27 and TRBJ1-2, with D possibly TRBD1 on 6 matching bases. The length of the CDR3 is 12 residues. V lost 3 bases to trimming and J lost 8 bases, with 10 bases between them. From germline, CDR1 is MNHEY and CDR2 SMNVEV (reference sequence). CDR3 amino acids: CASSFHGQGYTF. The CDR3 nucleotides are TGTGCCAGCAGTTTCCACGGACAGGGCTACACCTTC.

V is TRBV9 and J is TRBJ2-7; TRBD1 matches 9 bases. Trimming cost V 9 bases and J 5 bases; bases outside gene matches: 6. CDR1 SGDLS and CDR2 YYNGEE come from the germline V gene. The CDR3 covers 12 residues. The CDR3 nucleotides are TGTGCCACTAAGGACAGGGGCAACGAGCAGTACTTC. Translated, it gives CATKDRGNEQYF.

This clone was recorded once. This chain uses TRBV5-4 with TRBJ2-7; 11 bases map to TRBD2. Germline V gene lookup returns CDR1 SGHNT and CDR2 YYREEE (reference sequence). This CDR3 has 16 residues. V shed 4 bases and J 5 bases; nucleotides not matched to a gene: 11. CDR3 residues: CASSGARLAGIDEQYF. CDR3 in DNA: TGTGCCAGCAGCGGTGCCCGACTAGCGGGAATCGACGAGCAGTACTTC.

The chain links TRBV27 to TRBJ2-7, with 9 bases fitting TRBD1. Trimming took 5 bases from V and 5 from J; bases not matched to a gene: 7. Germline CDR1 reads MNHEY; CDR2 reads SMNVEV (reference sequence). The CDR3 loop spans 14 amino acids. The CDR3 coding sequence is TGTGCCAGCAGTCGCCGGGACAGGGCTCACGAGCAGTACTTC. It codes for CASSRRDRAHEQYF.

This chain connects TRBV28 to TRBJ1-5; TRBD1 is a possible D gene (5 bases). Trimming took 1 base from V and 0 from J, leaving 7 bases between them. CDR3 length: 15 amino acids. Germline V lookup: CDR1 MDHEN, CDR2 SYDVKM. The CDR3 is CASSLLTDSNQPQHF. Written as DNA, the CDR3 is TGTGCCAGCAGTTTATTGACAGATAGCAATCAGCCCCAGCATTTT.

The gene calls are TRBV14 and TRBJ1-2; TRBD1 matches at 7 bases. V shed 1 base and J 8 bases; nucleotides not matched to a gene: 4. Per germline, CDR1 SGHDN and CDR2 FVKESK. The CDR3 loop spans 13 amino acids. The CDR3 region is CASSQGATGGYTF. CDR3 bases: TGTGCCAGCAGCCAAGGAGCGACAGGGGGCTACACCTTC. Full variable domain (outside the CDR3, taken from reference TRBV14 and TRBJ1-2): EAGVTQFPSHSVIEKGQTVTLRCDPISGHDNLYWYRRVMGKEIKFLLHFVKESKQDESGMPNNRFLAERTGGTYSTLKVQPAELEDSGVYFCASSQGATGGYTFGSGTRLTVV.

CDR3 in amino acids: CAGRTDRTNTGELFF. The CDR3 nucleotides read TGTGCCGGACGGACAGACCGAACGAACACCGGGGAGCTGTTTTTT. This chain links TRBV14 with TRBJ2-2; tentatively, D is TRBD1 (6 bases). Per the germline V gene, CDR1 is SGHDN and CDR2 is FVKESK. V gave up 11 bases and J gave up 0 bases, with 16 bases separating them. The CDR3 spans 15 residues.

This sequence joins TRBV3-1 (or the pseudogene TRBV3-2) and TRBJ2-7; D is possibly TRBD1 (6 bases). Germline V CDR1 and CDR2: LGHDT, YNNKEL (reference sequence). The CDR3 is 13 residues long. The V and J ends lost 8 bases and 0 bases respectively, with 11 bases between them. The CDR3 sequence: CASARDTSYEQYF. CDR3 nucleotide sequence: TGTGCCAGCGCACGGGACACCTCCTACGAGCAGTACTTC.

This rearrangement joins TRBV6-1 to TRBJ1-6; weak D call: TRBD1 (5 bases). In germline, CDR1 is MNHNS, CDR2 SASEGT. V lost 2 bases and J 6 bases, leaving 8 bases between the germline ends. The CDR3 is 14 amino acids. The CDR3 DNA sequence: TGTGCCAGCAGTGAAAGGGGAATTAATTCACCCCTCCACTTT. Translation: CASSERGINSPLHF.

This chain joins TRBV9 and TRBJ1-2; tentative D call: TRBD1 (5 bases). The germline gives CDR1 SGDLS, CDR2 YYNGEE. The CDR3 totals 16 residues. Trimming left V 4 bases short and J 0 bases short, with 16 bases between. The CDR3 DNA sequence: TGTGCCAGCAGCCCCACCGCGGGGACTTCTAACTATGGCTACACCTTC. Protein sequence: CASSPTAGTSNYGYTF.

The genes are TRBV5-4 and TRBJ2-5; unclear D gene. V was shortened by 0 bases and J by 5 bases, with 11 bases between the two germline ends. Germline values: CDR1 SGHNT, CDR2 YYREEE (reference sequence). The CDR3 is 14 residues long. CDR3 in amino acids: CASSLESFRETQYF. CDR3 DNA: TGTGCCAGCAGCTTGGAAAGCTTTCGGGAGACCCAGTACTTC.

This sequence joins TRBV5-1 and TRBJ1-2, with a possible D match to TRBD1 (5 bases). CDR1 SGHRS and CDR2 YFSETQ come from the germline V gene. The CDR3 has 15 residues. Trimming removed 4 bases at V and 6 bases at J, with 19 bases between. The CDR3 protein is CASSLDPGSSDGYTF. CDR3 DNA: TGCGCCAGCAGCCTCGACCCAGGGTCCTCGGATGGCTACACCTTC.

The rearrangement joins TRBV7-9 to TRBJ1-2; TRBD1 is a possible D gene (5 bases). V shed 5 bases and J shed 3 bases, with 13 bases lying between them. The CDR3 is 14 amino acids. Germline values: CDR1 SEHNR, CDR2 FQNEAQ (reference sequence). The CDR3 DNA reads TGTGCCAGCAGCGGACGAGACAGCTACTATGGCTACACCTTC. It yields the protein CASSGRDSYYGYTF.

The gene calls are TRBV7-3 and TRBJ2-1; TRBD1 matches 8 bases. The CDR3 is made up of 15 amino acids. The J segment lost 3 bases and the V segment lost 5 bases, leaving 6 bases of the junction unmatched. From germline, CDR1 is SGHTA and CDR2 FQGTGA. CDR3 region: CASSRDRGLYNEQFF. CDR3 DNA sequence: TGTGCCAGCAGCAGAGACAGGGGTCTCTACAATGAGCAGTTCTTC.